The 26 T cell receptor beta chains given below trace back to one sample, sequenced in a study of blood T cell repertoires in COVID-19. This table comes from immunoSEQ multiplex PCR, and its TCRdb copy is limited to in-frame clones, with some not included. The table has fewer than 300,000 clones, 65% to 85% seen once. Sequenced material: peripheral blood. The receptors shown here come from a human donor with COVID-19, enrolled during active disease. The donor label of this sample is uncertain.

This clone showed up just a few times. The chain combines TRBV7-9 with TRBJ1-1; no clear D. The CDR3 extends over 15 amino acids. Germline loops: CDR1 SEHNR, CDR2 FQNEAQ (reference sequence). Trimming stripped 5 bases from V and 0 bases from J, with 13 bases between. The CDR3 sequence: CASSPKERLNTEAFF. CDR3 nucleotides: TGTGCCAGCAGCCCTAAGGAGCGGTTGAACACTGAAGCTTTCTTT.

The chain links TRBV6-5 to TRBJ2-3; D gene unclear. The V and J ends lost 6 bases and 4 bases respectively, with 8 bases between them. Germline-derived CDR1 and CDR2 are MNHEY and SVGAGI. The CDR3 loop spans 12 amino acids. The CDR3 sequence is CASSSSADTQYF. The CDR3 bases are TGTGCCAGCAGCTCGTCCGCAGATACGCAGTATTTT.

This chain links TRBV28 with TRBJ1-1, with TRBD1 matching 10 bases. There are 17 residues in the CDR3. CDR1 is MDHEN, CDR2 SYDVKM, per germline. V gave up 7 bases and J gave up 9 bases; unmatched junction bases: 20. The CDR3 loop reads CASTSGGSGQGPPKAFF. The CDR3 DNA reads TGTGCCAGCACCAGCGGCGGGTCGGGACAGGGGCCCCCAAAAGCTTTCTTT.

The J gene is TRBJ2-7, the V gene TRBV5-1, with 8 bases fitting TRBD2. CDR1 and CDR2 from the germline V gene are SGHRS and YFSETQ. The CDR3 sequence is 16 residues long. In DNA form, the CDR3 reads TGCGCGCAGCACTACGAGGGTAGCGGGACTTCCTACGAGCAGTACTTC. Protein sequence: CAQHYEGSGTSYEQYF. The variable domain in full, completed from reference TRBV5-1 and TRBJ2-7, reads KAGVTQTPRYLIKTRGQQVTLSCSPISGHRSVSWYQQTPGQGLQFLFEYFSETQRNKGNFPGRFSGRQFSNSRSEMNVSTLELGDSALYLCAQHYEGSGTSYEQYFGPGTRLTVT.

The chain recombines TRBV3-1 (or the pseudogene TRBV3-2) with TRBJ1-3, with D possibly matching TRBD1 (5 bases). Germline V gene lookup returns CDR1 LGHDT and CDR2 YNNKEL (reference sequence). V was pared by 4 bases and J by 3 bases, with 13 bases between. This CDR3 has 15 residues. The CDR3 sequence is CASSPNPGLGNTIYF. CDR3 nucleotide sequence: TGTGCCAGCAGCCCCAACCCAGGGCTTGGAAACACCATATATTTT.

The chain carries TRBV7-3 and TRBJ2-3; D is possibly TRBD2 (5 bases). CDR1 SGHTA and CDR2 FQGTGA come from the germline V gene. This CDR3 is 14 amino acids long. Trimming removed 5 bases at V and 1 base at J, with 10 bases between. The DNA of the CDR3 is TGTGCCAGCAGCCCCTCCGGGGGCACAGATACGCAGTATTTT. This encodes CASSPSGGTDTQYF.

This rearrangement joins TRBV19 to TRBJ2-5, with no clear D. Germline CDR1 and CDR2: LNHDA and SQIVND (reference sequence). V lost 5 bases and J 5 bases, leaving 9 bases between the germline ends. The CDR3 length is 12 residues. CDR3 bases: TGTGCCAGTAGTGCCCGGTACGAGACCCAGTACTTC. This gives the protein CASSARYETQYF.

This rearrangement joins TRBV30 to TRBJ1-4; unclear D gene. This CDR3 region has 13 residues. The germline V gene encodes CDR1 GTSNPN and CDR2 SVGIG (reference sequence). V shed 4 bases and J shed 3 bases, with 9 bases lying between them. CDR3 region: CAWTGLSNEKLFF. The CDR3 coding sequence is TGTGCCTGGACCGGACTCTCTAATGAAAAACTGTTTTTT.

This chain links TRBV5-1 with TRBJ2-7, with 7 bases identical to TRBD2. CDR1 is SGHRS, CDR2 YFSETQ, per germline. V trimming: 0 bases; J trimming: 0 bases; junction bases outside the gene matches: 3. The CDR3 is made up of 15 amino acids. CDR3 loop: CASSLVGDYSYEQYF. CDR3 nucleotides: TGCGCCAGCAGCTTGGTGGGGGACTACTCCTACGAGCAGTACTTC. Combining the CDR3 with reference TRBV5-1 and TRBJ2-7 gives the whole variable domain KAGVTQTPRYLIKTRGQQVTLSCSPISGHRSVSWYQQTPGQGLQFLFEYFSETQRNKGNFPGRFSGRQFSNSRSEMNVSTLELGDSALYLCASSLVGDYSYEQYFGPGTRLTVT.

The J gene is TRBJ2-7, the V gene TRBV30; a weak D match, TRBD2 (5 bases). Per the germline V gene, CDR1 is GTSNPN and CDR2 is SVGIG (reference sequence). V was trimmed by 6 bases and J by 0 bases, leaving 12 bases between them. This CDR3 spans 13 amino acids. This chain's CDR3 is CACAGSLSYEQYF. The CDR3 DNA sequence: TGTGCCTGCGCGGGCTCCCTCTCCTACGAGCAGTACTTC.

The V gene is TRBV12-1, the J gene TRBJ2-1; the table's D call of TRBD2 was not tested on the DNA. TRBV12-1 is a listed pseudogene. This CDR3 has 14 residues. CDR3 nucleotides: TGTGCCAGCAGCGGGACTAGCAGGGCGAATGAGCAGTTCTTC. Its protein product is CASSGTSRANEQFF.

The V call is TRBV28, the J call TRBJ2-1; 7 bases agree with TRBD1. Germline lookup yields CDR1 MDHEN and CDR2 SYDVKM. The CDR3 covers 15 residues. The CDR3 DNA sequence: TGTGCTAGTGAAGGGGGCGCCAGCTCCTACAATGAGCAGTTCTTC. It translates to CASEGGASSYNEQFF.

The chain links TRBV7-8 to TRBJ2-7, with 7 bases identical to TRBD1. Germline trimming cut 5 bases from V and 2 bases from J; bases unmatched to any gene: 9. Germline CDR1 reads SGHVS; CDR2 reads FQNEAQ. The CDR3 is made up of 15 amino acids. CDR3: CASSTRQGSTYEQYF. CDR3 sequence (DNA): TGTGCCAGCAGCACCCGACAGGGATCAACCTACGAGCAGTACTTC.

The rearrangement uses TRBV7-3 and TRBJ2-2, with TRBD2 matching 13 bases. Per the germline V gene, CDR1 is SGHTA and CDR2 is FQGTGA. This CDR3 is 17 amino acids long. V was pared by 5 bases and J by 3 bases, with 6 bases of the junction left unmatched. CDR3 residues: CASSRTGLAGDTGELFF. CDR3 coding DNA: TGTGCCAGCAGCCGAACTGGACTAGCGGGAGACACCGGGGAGCTGTTTTTT.

The chain is built from TRBV5-6 and TRBJ2-7, with TRBD1 matching over 9 bases. J gave up 6 bases and V 5 bases, and 3 bases lay outside the gene matches. This CDR3 contains 12 residues. Germline V lookup: CDR1 SGHDT, CDR2 YYEEEE. CDR3 DNA sequence: TGTGCCAGCAGGGACAGGGGAAGCGAGCAGTACTTC. Translated: CASRDRGSEQYF.

This sequence joins TRBV7-6 and TRBJ2-1; 13 nucleotides line up with TRBD2. The CDR3 has 17 amino acids. With V trimmed by 2 bases and J by 5 bases, 6 bases remained unmatched. Per the germline V gene, CDR1 is SGHVS and CDR2 is FNYEAQ. The CDR3 bases are TGTGCCAGCAGCTTAAGACGGACTAGCGGGAGAAACAATGAGCAGTTCTTC. Protein product: CASSLRRTSGRNNEQFF.

The J gene is TRBJ1-3, the V gene TRBV6-1, with 8 bases fitting TRBD1. The junction had 23 bases not matched to a gene; V was cut back by 2 bases and J by 5 bases. The CDR3 contains 21 residues. Germline V CDR1 and CDR2: MNHNS, SASEGT. CDR3 in amino acids: CASSEIIRTGPTPESRNTIYF. CDR3 nucleotides: TGTGCCAGCAGTGAAATAATCCGGACAGGGCCTACCCCAGAATCCAGAAACACCATATATTTT.

The rearrangement links TRBV28 to TRBJ1-2; 8 positions match TRBD1. The V segment lost 4 bases and the J segment 4 bases; nucleotides outside the gene matches: 8. Germline assignment: CDR1 MDHEN and CDR2 SYDVKM. The CDR3 totals 15 residues. The CDR3, as DNA: TGTGCCAGCAGTTCGTCTGCTGGGACAGGCTATGGCTACACCTTC. Translated: CASSSSAGTGYGYTF.

V and J are TRBV30 and TRBJ1-1; tentative D call: TRBD1 (6 bases). Trimming took off 6 bases at V and 0 bases at J, with 14 bases between the two ends. The germline V gene has CDR1 GTSNPN and CDR2 SVGIG (reference sequence). This CDR3 has 14 amino acids. For the CDR3, the DNA is TGTGCCTGTCGTATAGGGACAATGAACACTGAAGCTTTCTTT. It translates to CACRIGTMNTEAFF.

J is TRBJ1-3 and V is TRBV29-1; 10 nucleotides agree with TRBD1. Germline V gene sequence: CDR1 SQVTM, CDR2 ANQGSEA. The V segment lost 7 bases and the J segment 2 bases; nucleotides outside the gene matches: 2. The CDR3 runs to 13 residues. CDR3 sequence (DNA): TGCAGCGCTGGGACAGGGGCTGGAAACACCATATATTTT. Translation gives CSAGTGAGNTIYF. The full variable domain, completed using reference TRBV29-1 and TRBJ1-3, is SAVISQKPSRDICQRGTSLTIQCQVDSQVTMMFWYRQQPGQSLTLIATANQGSEATYESGFVIDKFPISRPNLTFSTLTVSNMSPEDSSIYLCSAGTGAGNTIYFGEGSWLTVV.

The chain uses TRBV5-1 and TRBJ2-6; the D gene is possibly TRBD1 (6 bases). V lost 3 bases and J lost 1, with 14 bases in between. Germline lookup yields CDR1 SGHRS and CDR2 YFSETQ. This CDR3 region has 17 residues. The CDR3 coding sequence is TGCGCCAGCAGCTCTCAATTAACAGGGTCTGGGGCCAACGTCCTGACTTTC. It encodes CASSSQLTGSGANVLTF.

This clone was observed a single time. The rearrangement joins TRBV9 to TRBJ2-2, with 13 bases that match TRBD2. The V gene's germline CDR1 is SGDLS and CDR2 YYNGEE. The junction had 5 bases not matched to a gene; V was cut back by 0 bases and J by 6 bases. CDR3 length equals 17 residues. CDR3 DNA sequence: TGTGCCAGCAGCGTAGCTTCGGGACTAGCGGGATCCGGGGAGCTGTTTTTT. Its translation is CASSVASGLAGSGELFF.

The rearrangement links TRBV21-1 to TRBJ2-7; the table's D call of TRBD2 was not tested on the DNA. TRBV21-1 is a documented pseudogene. The CDR3 sequence is 20 residues long. The CDR3 DNA is TGTGCCAGCAGCAAAGAACGGGGTGGACAGGGCCAGCGGGGGGCCTACGAGCAGTACTTC. As protein: CASSKERGGQGQRGAYEQYF.

Worth noting for this clone: Other DNA sequences in this sample translate to the same CDR3. The CDR3 loop reads CASSESGQGNEKLFF. The DNA of the CDR3 is TGTGCCAGCAGTGAGTCGGGACAGGGGAATGAAAAACTGTTTTTT. V usage is TRBV25-1 and J usage is TRBJ1-4; 10 nucleotides agree with TRBD1. This CDR3 is 15 amino acids long. Germline V gene lookup returns CDR1 MGHDK and CDR2 SYGVNS. The junction had 3 bases not matched to a gene; V was cut back by 3 bases and J by 5 bases. The full variable domain, its missing parts supplied by reference TRBV25-1 and TRBJ1-4, is EADIYQTPRYLVIGTGKKITLECSQTMGHDKMYWYQQDPGMELHLIHYSYGVNSTEKGDLSSESTVSRIRTEHFPLTLESARPSHTSQYLCASSESGQGNEKLFFGSGTQLSVL.

The CDR3 reads CASSLEGLAGGLYNEQFF. CDR3 DNA: TGTGCCAGCAGCTTAGAGGGACTAGCGGGAGGGCTGTACAATGAGCAGTTCTTC. The chain recombines TRBV7-2 with TRBJ2-1; the match to TRBD2 covers 16 bases. This CDR3 has 18 residues. Germline trimming cut 1 base from V and 4 bases from J; bases unmatched to any gene: 4. Germline V gene data show CDR1 as SGHTA and CDR2 as FQGNSA.

This chain connects TRBV7-2 to TRBJ1-5, with D tentatively TRBD1 (5 bases). V dropped 0 bases and J dropped 5 bases, with 11 bases sitting between them. Germline V gives CDR1 SGHTA, CDR2 FQGNSA. The CDR3 sequence is 15 residues long. The CDR3 coding sequence is TGTGCCAGCAGCTTAGCGCAGGGATGGGATCAGCCCCAGCATTTT. Its protein is CASSLAQGWDQPQHF.